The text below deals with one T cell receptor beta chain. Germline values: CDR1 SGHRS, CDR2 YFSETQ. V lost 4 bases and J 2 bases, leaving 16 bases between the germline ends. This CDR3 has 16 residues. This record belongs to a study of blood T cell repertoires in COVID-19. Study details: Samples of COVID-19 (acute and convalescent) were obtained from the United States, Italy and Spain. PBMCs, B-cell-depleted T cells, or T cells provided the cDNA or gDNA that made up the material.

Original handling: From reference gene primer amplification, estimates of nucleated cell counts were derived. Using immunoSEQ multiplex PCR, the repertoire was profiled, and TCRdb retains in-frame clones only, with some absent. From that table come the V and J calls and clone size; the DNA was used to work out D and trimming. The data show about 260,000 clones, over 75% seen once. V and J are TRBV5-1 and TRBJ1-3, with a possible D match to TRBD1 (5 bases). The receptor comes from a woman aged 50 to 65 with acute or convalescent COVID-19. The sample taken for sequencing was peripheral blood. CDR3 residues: CASSPHNPGTGNTIYF. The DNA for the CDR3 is TGCGCCAGCAGCCCTCACAACCCAGGGACTGGAAACACCATATATTTT.